The rows below give T cell receptor beta chains drawn from one sample of a study of blood T cell repertoires in COVID-19. Clones were read by immunoSEQ multiplex PCR, and TCRdb kept only the in-frame ones, dropping some. The table lists approximately 200,000 clones, roughly 80% of them singletons. Input material: peripheral blood. The source of these receptors is an elderly woman with acute or convalescent COVID-19. Each CDR3 is given with its conserved first and last residue. The order of the fields is J gene, clone size, V gene, CDR3 protein. Size tells how often a clone was seen (once, few, many) or the class of an expanded clone, and some rows leave it out.

TRBJ2-3	NA	TRBV19	CASSPGNTDTQYF
TRBJ1-2	NA	TRBV10-3	CAISEPQSFNYGYTF
TRBJ2-1	NA	TRBV7-9	CSGFGTGKNNEQFF
TRBJ2-3	NA	TRBV28	CASSLGTGEDTQYF
TRBJ1-1	NA	TRBV28	CASSSGGRGLWTEAFF
TRBJ1-5	NA	TRBV4-1	CASSQEAGAVGNQPQHF
TRBJ1-2	NA	TRBV3-1/TRBV3-2	CASSQDTVNYGYTF
TRBJ2-1	once	TRBV7-2	CASSLSQSGGPYNEQFF
TRBJ1-1	NA	TRBV7-3	CASSLSGGTTEAFF
TRBJ2-7	NA	TRBV4-2	CASSQGQGVGEQYF
TRBJ2-5	NA	TRBV5-1	CASSFTLAGDQETQYF
TRBJ2-3	NA	TRBV30	CAWSRALGGATTDTQYF
TRBJ1-1	NA	TRBV13	CASSLNGELGQGSTEAFF
TRBJ2-5	few	TRBV2	CASQRGTEETQYF
TRBJ2-2	NA	TRBV7-3	CASSSTSSWSTGELFF
TRBJ2-3	NA	TRBV5-4	CASSLGGDTDTQYF
TRBJ1-2	NA	TRBV6-5	CASSYVQGGYYGYTF
TRBJ1-2	NA	TRBV27	CASSFFVGGNYGYTF
TRBJ2-1	few	TRBV29-1	CSVEGSGTTLVSYNEQFF
TRBJ2-3	NA	TRBV7-7	CASSLGIGVGKDTQYF
TRBJ2-1	NA	TRBV2	CASSELSGSYNEQFF
TRBJ1-1	NA	TRBV7-2	CASSLAPVMNTEAFF
TRBJ1-2	NA	TRBV5-5	CASSDTGVLLGYTF
TRBJ2-1	NA	TRBV7-2	CASSPRTGGVEFF
TRBJ2-7	NA	TRBV6-5	CASRPYRGGEQYF
TRBJ1-3	NA	TRBV7-8	CASSSQRNTIYF
TRBJ1-5	NA	TRBV11-1	CASSRNGQDSNQPQHF
TRBJ1-1	NA	TRBV4-1	CASSQDMGASNTEAFF
TRBJ1-5	NA	TRBV7-8	CASSQNTGADSNQPQHF
TRBJ1-6	NA	TRBV6-5	CASSSAQDSNSPLHF
TRBJ2-3	NA	TRBV7-5	CARSYKGLAGDGTDTQYF
TRBJ2-2	NA	TRBV5-1	CASSLSSPNTGELFF
TRBJ1-3	NA	TRBV10-3	CAISEIDRGPGNTIYF
TRBJ1-2	NA	TRBV30	CAWRLGRVNYGYTF
TRBJ1-3	once	TRBV19	CASNRFSSSGNTIYF
TRBJ1-4	NA	TRBV30	CAWSPNRGNEKLFF
TRBJ1-1	NA	TRBV18	CASSPGQTNTEAFF
TRBJ1-5	NA	TRBV19	CASSIRQGPQHF
TRBJ2-7	NA	TRBV5-5	CASSGGGWTYEQYF
TRBJ1-4	NA	TRBV10-3	CAIGDRGSEKLFF
TRBJ1-1	NA	TRBV9	CASSATGAGTEAFF
TRBJ1-2	NA	TRBV30	CAWSVAQGYGYTF
TRBJ2-2	NA	TRBV6-6	CASRGLAGANTGELFF
TRBJ2-7	NA	TRBV28	CASHTYPTGTDEQYF
TRBJ2-5	NA	TRBV29-1	CSVGGPVRETQYF
TRBJ2-6	NA	TRBV2	CASSQLNSGANVLTF
TRBJ1-3	many	TRBV7-2	CASSFLGTGVGNTIYF
TRBJ1-1	NA	TRBV27	CASSLHRGSDTEAFF
TRBJ1-6	NA	TRBV12-3/TRBV12-4	CASRWTGDSPLHF
TRBJ1-4	NA	TRBV2	CASGWTGGRGEKLFF
TRBJ2-3	NA	TRBV7-9	CASSSSFGLAEFTDTQYF
TRBJ2-7	NA	TRBV7-2	CASSLTSYEQYF
TRBJ2-6	NA	TRBV18	CASSKDRQTSGANVLTF
TRBJ1-2	NA	TRBV4-3	CASSQGQLSHGYTF